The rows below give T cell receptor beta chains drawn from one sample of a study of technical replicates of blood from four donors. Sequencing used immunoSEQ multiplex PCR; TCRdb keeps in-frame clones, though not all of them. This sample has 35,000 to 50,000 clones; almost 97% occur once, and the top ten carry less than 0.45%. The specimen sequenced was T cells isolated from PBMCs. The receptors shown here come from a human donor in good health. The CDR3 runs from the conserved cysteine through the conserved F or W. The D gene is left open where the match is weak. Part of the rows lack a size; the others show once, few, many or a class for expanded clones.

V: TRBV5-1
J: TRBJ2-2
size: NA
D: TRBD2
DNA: TGCGCCAGCAGCTTATATTCTAGCGGGAGTACCGGGGAGCTGTTTTTT
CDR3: CASSLYSSGSTGELFF

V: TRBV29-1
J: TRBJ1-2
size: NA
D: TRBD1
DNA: TGCAGCGTGGACGGAAAACCAGGGGGCGAGAACTATGGCTACACCTTC
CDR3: CSVDGKPGGENYGYTF

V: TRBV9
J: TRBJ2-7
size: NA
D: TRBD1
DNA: TGTGCCAGCTTGTGTAAAGGGGGCAGGCCCCCCTACGAGCAGTACTTC
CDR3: CASLCKGGRPPYEQYF

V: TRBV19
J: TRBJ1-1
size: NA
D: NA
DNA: TGTGCCAGTAGTACCCTCGGACAGACTGAAGCTTTCTTT
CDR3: CASSTLGQTEAFF

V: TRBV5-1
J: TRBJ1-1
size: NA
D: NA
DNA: TGCGCCAGCAGCTCTATGAACACTGAAGCTTTCTTT
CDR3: CASSSMNTEAFF

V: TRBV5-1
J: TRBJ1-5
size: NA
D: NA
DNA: TGCGCCAGCAGCGTGGACGGGAATAGCAATCAGCCCCAGCATTTT
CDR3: CASSVDGNSNQPQHF

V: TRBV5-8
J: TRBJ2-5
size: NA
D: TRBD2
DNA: TGTGCCAGCTCCCCCGCTAGCGGGAAAAGGGGCCAAGAGACCCAGTACTTC
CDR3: CASSPASGKRGQETQYF

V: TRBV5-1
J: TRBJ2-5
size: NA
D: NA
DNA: TGCGCCAGCAGCAGGGGAGGCGGCGGGATGGGGAGCGAGACCCAGTACTTC
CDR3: CASSRGGGGMGSETQYF

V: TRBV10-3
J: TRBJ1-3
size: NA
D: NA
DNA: TGTGCCATCAGTGAGTCGGAGACGACAGCTGGAAACACCATATATTTT
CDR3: CAISESETTAGNTIYF

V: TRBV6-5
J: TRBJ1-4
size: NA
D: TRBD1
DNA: TGTGCCAGCAGGCAACAGGGGGGGTTAGAAAAACTGTTTTTT
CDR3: CASRQQGGLEKLFF

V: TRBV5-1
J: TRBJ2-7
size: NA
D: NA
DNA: TGCGCCAGCAGCTTGAGGCAGGGCGGCTCCGAGCAGTACTTC
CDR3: CASSLRQGGSEQYF

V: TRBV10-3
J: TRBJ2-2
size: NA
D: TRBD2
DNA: TGTGCCATCAGTGGGACTAGCGGGGAAACCGGGGAGCTGTTTTTT
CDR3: CAISGTSGETGELFF

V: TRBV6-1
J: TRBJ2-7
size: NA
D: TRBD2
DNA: TGTGCCAGCAGTGTTGCGGGAGAAGTCTACGAGCAGTACTTC
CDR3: CASSVAGEVYEQYF

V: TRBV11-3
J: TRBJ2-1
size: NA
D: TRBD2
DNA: TGTGCCAGCAGCTTCGGCGGGAGATCCAATGAGCAGTTCTTC
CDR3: CASSFGGRSNEQFF

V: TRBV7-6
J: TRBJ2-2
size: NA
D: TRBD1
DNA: TGTGCCAGCAGCTTACCGGGACAGGGAAGAACCGGGGAGCTGTTTTTT
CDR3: CASSLPGQGRTGELFF

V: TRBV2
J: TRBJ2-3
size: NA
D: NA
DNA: TGTGCCAGCAGTTTGGCGGGTACCCTCACAGATACGCAGTATTTT
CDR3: CASSLAGTLTDTQYF

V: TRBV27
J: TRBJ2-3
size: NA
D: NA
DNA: TGTGCCAGCAGCTACCAACTCCCAGATACGCAGTATTTT
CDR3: CASSYQLPDTQYF

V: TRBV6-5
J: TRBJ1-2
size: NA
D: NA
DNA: TGTGCCAGCAGTTACCCTGGGGGGGGGAGCTATGGCTACACCTTC
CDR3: CASSYPGGGSYGYTF

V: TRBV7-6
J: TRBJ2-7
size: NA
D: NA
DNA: TGTGCCAGCAGCTATCGTAGCCGCGAGCAGTACTTC
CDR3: CASSYRSREQYF

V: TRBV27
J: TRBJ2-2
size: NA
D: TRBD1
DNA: TGTGCCAGCAGTCTGGGACAGGGATATGCCGGGGAGCTGTTTTTT
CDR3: CASSLGQGYAGELFF

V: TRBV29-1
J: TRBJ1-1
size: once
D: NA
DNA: TGCAGCGCAGGGACTGCCTGGGACACTGAAGCTTTCTTT
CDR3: CSAGTAWDTEAFF

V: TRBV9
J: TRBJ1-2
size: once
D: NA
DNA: TGTGCCAGCTCCATAAGGTTGGGCGGGTCCTTGGGCTACACCTTC
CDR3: CASSIRLGGSLGYTF

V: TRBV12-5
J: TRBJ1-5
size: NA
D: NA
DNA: TGTGCTAGTGGTTTGTGCAAGACTCAGGGATATCAGCCCCAGCATTTT
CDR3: CASGLCKTQGYQPQHF

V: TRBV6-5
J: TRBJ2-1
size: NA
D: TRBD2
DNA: TGTGCCAGCACCTCGACTAGCGGAAACTACAATGAGCAGTTCTTC
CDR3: CASTSTSGNYNEQFF

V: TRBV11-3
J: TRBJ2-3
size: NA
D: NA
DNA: TGTGCCAGCAGCTTGTCGGGTACCTCGATTGGCACAGATACGCAGTATTTT
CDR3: CASSLSGTSIGTDTQYF

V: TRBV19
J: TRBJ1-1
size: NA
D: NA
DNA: TGTGCCAGTAGTCAACGGGGTTACGAAGCTTTCTTT
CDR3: CASSQRGYEAFF

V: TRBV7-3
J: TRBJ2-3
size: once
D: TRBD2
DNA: TGTGCCAGCAGCTTAAGACTAGCGGGCACAGATACGCAGTATTTT
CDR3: CASSLRLAGTDTQYF